These T cell receptor beta chains were read from a single sample in a study of cytomegalovirus exposure and HLA in healthy donors. Only in-frame clones appear in the TCRdb table, and some are missing; sequencing was by immunoSEQ multiplex PCR. Of 190,000 or so clones listed, approximately 83% are singletons. The sample was PBMCs. All receptors come from a woman aged 18-29 years in good health and CMV-seropositive. CDR3s include the opening cysteine and the closing phenylalanine or tryptophan. D genes are given only for firm matches. Only some rows state a clone size, as once, few, many or a class for expanded clones.

NA	TRBJ2-3	TRBD2	TRBV5-4	TGTGCCAGCAGCTTGACTAGCGGGGAGGTCACAGATACGCAGTATTTT	CASSLTSGEVTDTQYF
NA	TRBJ1-6	NA	TRBV5-1	TGCGCCAGCAGCTTCAATACAGGAGGGTCACCCCTCCACTTT	CASSFNTGGSPLHF
NA	TRBJ1-1	NA	TRBV5-6	TGTGCCAGCAGCTTGGCAGGGTACGCTGAAGCTTTCTTT	CASSLAGYAEAFF
NA	TRBJ2-1	TRBD1	TRBV4-2	TGTGCCAGCAGCCAAACCAGGGGGCGCATTCAAGGAAAAATAAGGGACAATGAGCAGTTCTTC	CASSQTRGRIQGKIRDNEQFF
NA	TRBJ1-4	TRBD1	TRBV9	TGTGCCAGCAGCGTAGGCCCCCTAACGGGACAGGGGAAGGTGGTTGAAAAACTGTTTTTT	CASSVGPLTGQGKVVEKLFF
NA	TRBJ1-3	NA	TRBV7-2	TGTGCCAGCTCCCTCAGCCTCTGGAGCTCTGGAAACACCATATATTTT	CASSLSLWSSGNTIYF
NA	TRBJ1-6	NA	TRBV9	TGTGCCAGCAGAGAAGCATTAGGGGGTTCACCCCTCCACTTT	CASREALGGSPLHF
NA	TRBJ2-5	TRBD2	TRBV9	TGTGCCAGCAGCCCAACGTGGGCTGGCGGGGGGGCGCAAGAGACCCAGTACTTC	CASSPTWAGGGAQETQYF
NA	TRBJ2-5	TRBD1	TRBV5-1	TGCGCCAGCACCCTCCGACAGGGGCGGGAGACCCAGTACTTC	CASTLRQGRETQYF
once	TRBJ2-3	TRBD2	TRBV5-1	TGCGCCAGCACCTCTCCGGGACTAGCGGGGGGGCCTACGCAGTATTTT	CASTSPGLAGGPTQYF
NA	TRBJ2-7	NA	TRBV7-2	TGTGCCAGCAGCTTATTACAGGGATACGAGCAGTACTTC	CASSLLQGYEQYF
NA	TRBJ1-1	NA	TRBV21-1	TGTGCCAGCAGACCAGGCACTGAAGCTTTCTTT	CASRPGTEAFF
NA	TRBJ2-1	NA	TRBV21-1	TGTGCCAGCGGGGACCAGAGGGGGGGCCCTCCAGACTACAATGAGCAGTTCTTC	CASGDQRGGPPDYNEQFF
NA	TRBJ2-3	NA	TRBV9	TGTGCCAGCAGCGTCCAGGGGACACCCACAGATACGCAGTATTTT	CASSVQGTPTDTQYF
NA	TRBJ1-5	NA	TRBV6-5	TGTGCCAGCAGGTCCCGGGTGGTTGGTGGTCAGCCCCAGCATTTT	CASRSRVVGGQPQHF
NA	TRBJ1-4	NA	TRBV10-3	TGTGCCACCAAAACAGGGACGGGGACTAATGAAAAACTGTTTTTT	CATKTGTGTNEKLFF
NA	TRBJ1-2	NA	TRBV7-8	TGTGCCAGCAGCCCCAGGGAGGGGCACTATGGCTACACCTTC	CASSPREGHYGYTF
NA	TRBJ2-1	TRBD1	TRBV6-5	TGTGCCAGCGGACAGGGGGTCGAGCAGTTCTTC	CASGQGVEQFF
NA	TRBJ1-4	NA	TRBV5-1	TGCGCCAGCAGCCTTCGCGGTTTTGAAAAACTGTTTTTT	CASSLRGFEKLFF
NA	TRBJ2-5	NA	TRBV4-2	TGTGCCAGCAGCCAAGATGTCGCGGGCCCTGTGGAGACCCAGTACTTC	CASSQDVAGPVETQYF
NA	TRBJ2-3	TRBD2	TRBV2	TGTGCCACCACAGGAGAACTAGCGGAGAAGATTACAGATACGCAGTATTTT	CATTGELAEKITDTQYF
NA	TRBJ1-1	TRBD1	TRBV23-1	TGCGCCAGCAGTCCGAGGACAGGTTCGGCGAACACTGAAGCTTTCTTT	CASSPRTGSANTEAFF
NA	TRBJ1-2	NA	TRBV11-3	TGTGCCAGCAGCCGTTTAGGGGGCTATGGCTACACCTTC	CASSRLGGYGYTF
NA	TRBJ2-2	TRBD1	TRBV27	TGTGCCACCACGACAGGGGTTGACGGGGAGCTGTTTTTT	CATTTGVDGELFF